The 30 T cell receptor beta chains listed next were all sequenced from one sample in a study of cytomegalovirus exposure and HLA in healthy donors. Only in-frame clones appear in the TCRdb table, and some are missing; sequencing was by immunoSEQ multiplex PCR. Among about 120,000 clones listed, about nine tenths were seen once. Sample: PBMCs. The receptors derive from a man aged 18 to 30 in good health and CMV-seronegative.

The chain couples TRBV6-4 to TRBJ2-1, with TRBD2 identical over 14 bases. CDR1 MRHNA and CDR2 SNTAGT come from the germline V gene. This CDR3 spans 17 amino acids. Trimming took 2 bases from V and 8 from J; bases not matched to a gene: 8. Written as DNA, the CDR3 is TGTGCCAGCAGTGACGGGACTAGCGGGAGCGGTACAGATGAGCAGTTCTTC. Its protein product is CASSDGTSGSGTDEQFF.

The V gene is TRBV11-2, the J gene TRBJ1-3; D is uncertain. The ends were cut back, 7 bases at V and 1 base at J, with 11 bases in the middle. This CDR3 contains 14 residues. Germline values: CDR1 SGHAT, CDR2 FQNNGV. CDR3 nucleotide sequence: TGTGCCAGCACCCTCTTTACTTCTGGAAACACCATATATTTT. This gives the protein CASTLFTSGNTIYF.

The chain employs TRBV11-3 and TRBJ2-2; 9 bases are a match to TRBD1. Germline V CDR1 and CDR2: SGHNT, YENEEA. The trim removed 4 bases at V and 3 bases at J, leaving 3 bases unmatched. The CDR3 contains 15 residues. CDR3 region: CASSSTGGDTGELFF. In DNA, the CDR3 is TGTGCCAGCAGCTCGACAGGGGGAGACACCGGGGAGCTGTTTTTT.

The chain joins TRBV11-2 to TRBJ2-2; D is undetermined. CDR1 is SGHAT and CDR2 is FQNNGV in the germline V gene. The CDR3 loop spans 13 amino acids. V lost 4 bases and J lost 0, with 3 bases in between. The CDR3 bases are TGTGCCAGCAGCTACACGAACACCGGGGAGCTGTTTTTT. This encodes CASSYTNTGELFF.

This clone was counted only a few times. The genes are TRBV5-1 and TRBJ1-2; TRBD1 matches 7 bases. The CDR3 contains 14 residues. The V and J ends lost 4 bases and 5 bases, in that order; junction bases with no gene match: 8. Germline V CDR1 and CDR2: SGHRS, YFSETQ. The CDR3 bases are TGCGCCAGCAGCCTAGACACAGGGGCTTATGGCTACACCTTC. It specifies CASSLDTGAYGYTF. The full variable domain, completed using reference TRBV5-1 and TRBJ1-2, is KAGVTQTPRYLIKTRGQQVTLSCSPISGHRSVSWYQQTPGQGLQFLFEYFSETQRNKGNFPGRFSGRQFSNSRSEMNVSTLELGDSALYLCASSLDTGAYGYTFGSGTRLTVV.

On this clone itself: Other DNA sequences from this sample encode an identical CDR3 as well. This chain links TRBV7-9 with TRBJ2-1; D unclear. Trimming took off 1 base at V and 10 bases at J, with 8 bases between the two ends. Germline lookup yields CDR1 SEHNR and CDR2 FQNEAQ (reference sequence). The CDR3 extends over 12 amino acids. In nucleotides, the CDR3 is TGTGCCAGCAGCTTAGGTCGAGGAGAGCAGTTCTTC. Protein: CASSLGRGEQFF.

The J gene is TRBJ1-6, the V gene TRBV13; 8 bases match TRBD1. Germline values: CDR1 PRHDT, CDR2 FYEKMQ (reference sequence). The trim removed 4 bases at V and 11 bases at J, leaving 7 bases unmatched. The CDR3 loop spans 14 amino acids. CDR3 residues: CASSSASDRAPLHF. CDR3 in DNA: TGTGCCAGCAGCTCCGCTTCGGACAGGGCACCCCTCCACTTT.

V and J are TRBV19 and TRBJ1-1, with D possibly being TRBD1 (6 bases). The CDR3 consists of 15 residues. In germline, CDR1 is LNHDA, CDR2 SQIVND (reference sequence). V was pared by 5 bases and J by 4 bases, with 17 bases between. As DNA, the CDR3 is TGTGCCAGTAGTCCCTTGAGGGGGAAGGGCACTGAAGCTTTCTTT. Amino acids: CASSPLRGKGTEAFF.

The V gene is TRBV30, the J gene TRBJ1-4, with TRBD1 matching over 7 bases. Germline V CDR1 and CDR2: GTSNPN, SVGIG (reference sequence). Unmatched junction bases numbered 6, after V lost 5 bases and J lost 6 bases. The CDR3 sequence is 13 residues long. The CDR3 sequence is CAWEQGLDEKLFF. DNA of the CDR3: TGTGCCTGGGAACAGGGGTTGGATGAAAAACTGTTTTTT.

This clone was recorded once. This chain connects TRBV28 to TRBJ1-1; no clear D gene. This CDR3 spans 11 amino acids. Trimming removed 6 bases at V and 5 bases at J, with 7 bases between. CDR1 is MDHEN and CDR2 is SYDVKM in the germline V gene. The CDR3 spells CASRRTTEAFF. CDR3 in DNA: TGTGCCAGCAGGCGGACTACTGAAGCTTTCTTT.

The chain has TRBV28 and TRBJ2-7, with TRBD2 as a possible D gene (6 bases). The V end lost 5 bases, the J end lost 3 bases, and 17 bases lay between the germline ends. This CDR3 comprises 15 residues. Germline V gives CDR1 MDHEN, CDR2 SYDVKM. Here the CDR3 DNA reads TGTGCCAGCAGTACTCCTAGCGTCGGCTTCTACGAGCAGTACTTC. Translated: CASSTPSVGFYEQYF.

The rearrangement joins TRBV9 to TRBJ2-7; D is undetermined. Deletions cut 3 bases from V and 5 bases from J, with 9 bases between. Germline values: CDR1 SGDLS, CDR2 YYNGEE. The CDR3 contains 12 residues. The CDR3, as DNA: TGTGCCAGCAGCGCCCCTCGGGACGAGCAGTACTTC. This sequence encodes CASSAPRDEQYF.

This clone was detected only once. V and J are TRBV9 and TRBJ2-7, with TRBD1 as a possible D gene (6 bases). This CDR3 comprises 16 residues. The ends were cut back, 2 bases at V and 6 bases at J, with 21 bases in the middle. The germline V gene has CDR1 SGDLS and CDR2 YYNGEE. CDR3 sequence: CASSVDVGAASREQYF. The CDR3 DNA follows: TGTGCCAGCAGCGTTGATGTGGGGGCCGCAAGTCGCGAGCAGTACTTC.

This chain joins TRBV10-3 and TRBJ1-1, with D uncertain. V shed 6 bases and J shed 1 base, with 9 bases lying between them. Germline lookup yields CDR1 ENHRY and CDR2 SYGVKD. This CDR3 region has 13 residues. CDR3 protein: CAIRTGRNTEAFF. CDR3 DNA: TGTGCCATCAGAACGGGGAGGAACACTGAAGCTTTCTTT.

The chain joins TRBV7-9 to TRBJ2-7; possibly TRBD1 for D (5 bases). The ends were cut back, 1 base at V and 4 bases at J, with 11 bases in the middle. The CDR3 has 14 residues. Germline V lookup: CDR1 SEHNR, CDR2 FQNEAQ (reference sequence). CDR3 sequence reads: CASSLDERGYEQYF. DNA for the CDR3: TGTGCCAGCAGCTTAGACGAAAGGGGTTACGAGCAGTACTTC. The full variable domain, with the rest looked up from reference TRBV7-9 and TRBJ2-7, is DTGVSQNPRHKITKRGQNVTFRCDPISEHNRLYWYRQTLGQGPEFLTYFQNEAQLEKSRLLSDRFSAERPKGSFSTLEIQRTEQGDSAMYLCASSLDERGYEQYFGPGTRLTVT.

In its sample, this clone was seen a few times. The rearrangement links TRBV6-1 to TRBJ1-2; 7 bases map to TRBD1. Germline loops: CDR1 MNHNS, CDR2 SASEGT. There are 14 residues in the CDR3. Trimming at V came to 8 bases and at J to 0 bases, leaving 6 bases not matched to a gene. CDR3 loop: CASGSGGTNYGYTF. CDR3 DNA: TGTGCCAGCGGCTCAGGGGGAACTAACTATGGCTACACCTTC.

The gene calls are TRBV6-6 and TRBJ2-4; 7 bases line up with TRBD2. Germline V lookup: CDR1 MNHNY, CDR2 SVGAGI (reference sequence). Trimming cost V 3 bases and J 5 bases; bases outside gene matches: 4. The CDR3 runs to 14 residues. The CDR3 spells CASSYRTRENIQYF. CDR3 coding DNA: TGTGCCAGCAGTTATAGGACTAGAGAAAACATTCAGTACTTC.

The V call is TRBV10-3, the J call TRBJ1-1, with unresolved D. Trimming shortened V by 0 bases and J by 1 base, and 9 bases separated the two germline ends. CDR3 length equals 15 residues. Germline V CDR1 and CDR2: ENHRY, SYGVKD. The CDR3 region has the DNA TGTGCCATCAGTGAGTCACAGAGAACGAACACTGAAGCTTTCTTT. It encodes CAISESQRTNTEAFF.

This chain connects TRBV2 to TRBJ1-5; TRBD1 aligns across 7 bases. The V gene end was trimmed by 4 bases and the J gene end by 3 bases; junction bases not matched to a gene: 3. This CDR3 is 14 amino acids long. Germline V gives CDR1 SNHLY, CDR2 FYNNEI. Written as DNA, the CDR3 is TGTGCCAGCAGTGGGGACAGCACCAATCAGCCCCAGCATTTT. Its protein product is CASSGDSTNQPQHF.

This clone was found once. This rearrangement joins TRBV4-1 to TRBJ1-4; the match to TRBD1 covers 9 bases. The CDR3 runs to 15 residues. Per the germline V gene, CDR1 is MGHRA and CDR2 is YSYEKL. With V trimmed by 3 bases and J by 6 bases, 5 bases remained unmatched. CDR3 sequence reads: CASSHPGQGYEKLFF. The CDR3 DNA sequence: TGCGCCAGCAGCCACCCGGGACAGGGCTATGAAAAACTGTTTTTT.

This chain uses TRBV27 with TRBJ2-1; 7 bases match TRBD1. Germline CDR1 reads MNHEY; CDR2 reads SMNVEV (reference sequence). With 6 bases clipped from V and 0 bases from J, the junction kept 11 bases outside the gene matches. This CDR3 region has 17 residues. CDR3 nucleotide sequence: TGTGCCAGCAGCCCCCCAATCGGGGACAGCTCCTACAATGAGCAGTTCTTC. The encoded protein is CASSPPIGDSSYNEQFF.

J is TRBJ2-1 and V is TRBV14; D is possibly TRBD2 (5 bases). V was clipped by 0 bases and J by 8 bases, with 17 bases between them. Germline CDR1 reads SGHDN; CDR2 reads FVKESK. The CDR3 extends over 16 amino acids. The CDR3 sequence: CASSQEEWEWLDEQFF. For the CDR3, the DNA is TGTGCCAGCAGCCAAGAAGAGTGGGAGTGGTTGGATGAGCAGTTCTTC.

This chain joins TRBV29-1 and TRBJ1-2, with no clear D. There are 16 residues in the CDR3. Trimming removed 2 bases from V and 3 bases from J, with 19 bases in between. The germline V gene has CDR1 SQVTM and CDR2 ANQGSEA. CDR3 nucleotides: TGCAGCGTTGAACTCTGGACTGACTCCCGGGACTATGGCTACACCTTC. The encoded protein is CSVELWTDSRDYGYTF.

This clone has a count of ten or more. The chain carries TRBV11-3 and TRBJ1-1, with unresolved D. The CDR3 loop spans 15 amino acids. Germline V gives CDR1 SGHNT, CDR2 YENEEA. V dropped 4 bases and J dropped 0 bases, with 12 bases sitting between them. CDR3 residues: CASSWADNVNTEAFF. The CDR3 coding sequence is TGTGCCAGCAGCTGGGCTGACAACGTGAACACTGAAGCTTTCTTT.

The rearrangement uses TRBV28 and TRBJ1-4; possible D gene TRBD1, 6 bases. The germline V and J ends were trimmed by 1 base and 6 bases, with 12 bases remaining between them. The CDR3 is 15 amino acids. From germline, CDR1 is MDHEN and CDR2 SYDVKM. CDR3 DNA: TGTGCCAGCAGTTTATATGGCAGGGGTGATGAAAAACTGTTTTTT. Translation: CASSLYGRGDEKLFF.

The rearrangement joins TRBV6-5 to TRBJ2-7, with a tentative D call TRBD1 (7 bases). The CDR3 runs to 15 residues. Trimming took off 2 bases at V and 0 bases at J, with 11 bases between the two ends. In germline, CDR1 is MNHEY, CDR2 SVGAGI. The CDR3 DNA reads TGTGCCAGCAGTTACCTGCAGGGGGGCTCCTACGAGCAGTACTTC. Protein: CASSYLQGGSYEQYF.

The rearrangement joins TRBV2 to TRBJ1-5; 8 bases are a match to TRBD1. The CDR3 contains 12 residues. V was pared by 6 bases and J by 8 bases, with 3 bases of the junction left unmatched. Germline loops: CDR1 SNHLY, CDR2 FYNNEI. For the CDR3, the DNA is TGTGCCAGCAGGGCACAGGGGGAGCCCCAGCATTTT. Translation gives CASRAQGEPQHF.

This sequence joins TRBV27 and TRBJ2-4; possible D gene TRBD1, 5 bases. The CDR3 is made up of 14 amino acids. Trimming took off 3 bases at V and 6 bases at J, with 12 bases between the two ends. Germline V gives CDR1 MNHEY, CDR2 SMNVEV (reference sequence). This chain's CDR3 is CASSFLTERNIQYF. CDR3 in DNA: TGTGCCAGCAGTTTTTTGACAGAAAGAAACATTCAGTACTTC.

This clone was picked up one time. CDR3 sequence (DNA): TGTGCCAGCAGTCCCGGGGGAGGAGAGACCCAGTACTTC. Its translation is CASSPGGGETQYF. V and J are TRBV28 and TRBJ2-5; maybe TRBD2 (6 bases). V lost 5 bases to trimming and J lost 4 bases, with 11 bases between them. Germline V gene lookup returns CDR1 MDHEN and CDR2 SYDVKM. CDR3 length: 13 amino acids.

The V and J genes are TRBV13 and TRBJ2-2; 9 bases map to TRBD1. This CDR3 is 15 amino acids long. J lost 5 bases, V lost 5 bases, and 6 bases had no gene match. The germline CDR1 and CDR2 sequences are PRHDT and FYEKMQ (reference sequence). The CDR3 spells CASSKPGQGTGELFF. The CDR3 DNA is TGTGCCAGCAGCAAACCGGGACAGGGTACCGGGGAGCTGTTTTTT.